These T cell receptor beta chains were read from a single sample in a study of T cell responses to AZD1222 COVID-19 vaccine. Sequencing used immunoSEQ multiplex PCR; TCRdb keeps in-frame clones, though not all of them. This table holds under 150,000 clones, approximately 85% found once. The source material was peripheral blood, sampled on day 0 of MenACWY control vaccination. The receptors stem from an adult in good health. Each CDR3 is given without its conserved first and last residue.

v_call	j_call	cdr3_aa
TRBV5-1	TRBJ2-7	ASSPGDRSLNEQY
TRBV29-1	TRBJ1-4	SVDVGGGYNEKLF
TRBV5-1	TRBJ2-1	ASSRLAGVYNEQF
TRBV7-6	TRBJ2-5	ASNLGGGRGETQY
TRBV7-8	TRBJ1-1	ASSFGGRVEAF
TRBV18	TRBJ1-1	ASSLRTVDSTEAF
TRBV5-4	TRBJ1-1	ASSLFSPRGPDTEAF
TRBV5-1	TRBJ2-7	ASSSQGAGEQY
TRBV4-1	TRBJ2-7	ASSQDHRDSYEQY
TRBV7-8	TRBJ1-2	ASSLGGVGGGNYGYT
TRBV7-2	TRBJ2-3	ASSLVPSGSTDTQY
TRBV5-1	TRBJ2-7	ASSLEGTWGSYEQY
TRBV11-2	TRBJ2-7	ASSLGGHRAIPYEQY
TRBV7-3	TRBJ1-1	ASSLAAGQPDVAF
TRBV12-5	TRBJ2-7	ASGLARLAETYEQY
TRBV27	TRBJ2-7	ASSPGLGYEQY
TRBV11-2	TRBJ1-4	ASSLDSRSGEKLF
TRBV9	TRBJ1-1	ASSPWPGTGIMNTEAF
TRBV24-1	TRBJ2-3	ATSDWGGGATDTQY
TRBV3-1/TRBV3-2	TRBJ2-3	ASSQEGRGGFVSTQY
TRBV25-1	TRBJ2-5	ASSDSGTGETQY
TRBV4-2	TRBJ2-4	ASSQDAGAKNIQY
TRBV12-3/TRBV12-4	TRBJ2-7	ASSVTYEQY
TRBV11-2	TRBJ2-1	ASKQGLPYNEQF
TRBV10-1	TRBJ1-2	ASSDRVGYGYT
TRBV20-1	TRBJ1-1	RGVGRGAF
TRBV4-3	TRBJ2-7	ASSHQGPGYEQY
TRBV11-2	TRBJ1-6	ASSHLPGTGFNSPLH
TRBV5-1	TRBJ1-4	ASSFGDRAEKLF
TRBV28	TRBJ2-4	ASSLKGWAKNIQY
TRBV4-2	TRBJ2-7	ASNKGQGASYEQY
TRBV5-1	TRBJ2-7	ASSLEGTGGSYEQY
TRBV7-2	TRBJ1-2	ASSPSTGGDGYT
TRBV27	TRBJ2-1	ATAGRRREQF
TRBV6-5	TRBJ2-7	ASRRTSGSNYEQY
TRBV4-1	TRBJ2-6	ASSPDRVGANVLT
TRBV7-2	TRBJ2-2	ASSLARDRGHSNTGELF
TRBV6-2/TRBV6-3	TRBJ1-1	ASSTGTWVVNTEAF
TRBV3-1/TRBV3-2	TRBJ2-1	ASSRPSYNEQF
TRBV7-2	TRBJ1-1	ASSLTPGDRSP
TRBV29-1	TRBJ2-5	SRNPSGGETQY
TRBV9	TRBJ2-1	ASSVVGGTGRQF
TRBV5-1	TRBJ1-6	ASSLDRQGRISPLH
TRBV7-9	TRBJ2-7	ASSLRLAGGHYEQY
TRBV5-4	TRBJ2-7	ASSPDGTGDTYEQY
TRBV23-1	TRBJ1-1	ASSDRRTEMNTEAF
TRBV19	TRBJ1-1	ASHRGAEAF
TRBV19	TRBJ1-2	ASSIDPLGGVNGYT
TRBV20-1	TRBJ1-1	SARADTEAF
TRBV7-2	TRBJ1-4	ASRPSPATNEKLF
TRBV6-2/TRBV6-3	TRBJ1-1	ASSYSIEGTGNTEAF
TRBV6-6	TRBJ2-7	ASSYSRGGVTEQY
TRBV4-3	TRBJ2-5	ASSQDVGRTNPVGETQY
TRBV28	TRBJ1-1	ASSFPGKHTEAF
TRBV7-3	TRBJ1-1	ASSLTQGAPEAF
TRBV2	TRBJ2-5	ASSDLRTGQQETQY